This T cell receptor beta chain was documented in a study of regulatory T cells in long-lasting Graves disease. Findings and caveats of the study: TRBV28, TRBJ1-2 and TRBJ2-5 were favored in persistent disease. Among persistent patients, a larger number of public clonotypes were shared (about 2,700) than among newly diagnosed patients (under 1,000).

V dropped 0 bases and J dropped 1 base, with 8 bases sitting between them. Germline V gene data show CDR1 as SGHRS and CDR2 as YFSETQ. The CDR3 consists of 15 residues. To note about this clonotype: Its specificity is unknown.

CDR3-region Arm-PCR and iRepertoire HTBI primers produced the TCR beta libraries. TCRdb fed the multiplex PCR reads into MiXCR, producing one record per CDR3 protein. The sample records 600,000 to 850,000 distinct CDR3 sequences, about 30% being singletons. Time point reported: persistent/refractory GD, antithyroid drugs over 5 years with positive TRAb. RNA from PBMCs was the source of the TCR library. Patients came through an endocrinology department, and that department was in Xi'an, China. The sample here was peripheral blood mononuclear cells (PBMCs), taken when the disease was refractory, from a patient treated with antithyroid drugs. The clonotype comes from a female donor with Graves disease. The rearrangement uses TRBV5-1 and TRBJ1-5; D is undetermined. CDR3 amino acids: CASSLAPVSNQPQHF. CDR3 coding DNA: TGCGCCAGCAGCTTGGCGCCCGTAAGCAATCAGCCCCAGCATTTT.